The clone carrying this T cell receptor (beta chain) was detected a few times. MiXCR, applied by TCRdb to the RT-PCR reads, yields one record per CDR3 protein. The sample has 8,000 to 10,000 distinct CDR3 sequences; 5.9% are singletons. The CDR3 is made up of 17 amino acids. J lost 2 bases, V lost 4 bases, and 10 bases had no gene match. Germline CDR1 is SGHDN and CDR2 is FVKESK. This entry belongs to a study of patients and donors after allogeneic stem cell transplantation. Sequencing input: blood, either unsorted or a sorted T cell fraction (not recorded which). This receptor was obtained from a human donor who was either an allogeneic HSCT recipient or a stem cell or donor lymphocyte infusion donor (not recorded which). It is not recorded whose cells these are; they may come from a transplant donor. The chain employs TRBV14 and TRBJ2-5, with TRBD2 identical over 10 bases. DNA of the CDR3: TGTGCCAGCAGCCGCGCGCAACTACTAGCGGGACAAGAGACCCAGTACTTC. This translates into CASSRAQLLAGQETQYF. The whole variable domain, filled in from reference TRBV14 and TRBJ2-5, reads EAGVTQFPSHSVIEKGQTVTLRCDPISGHDNLYWYRRVMGKEIKFLLHFVKESKQDESGMPNNRFLAERTGGTYSTLKVQPAELEDSGVYFCASSRAQLLAGQETQYFGPGTRLLVL.